The 7 T cell receptor beta chains given below trace back to one sample, sequenced in a study of shared clonotypes between healthy human individuals. Assay used: immunoSEQ multiplex PCR; TCRdb lists only in-frame clones, some missing. The sample contains about 1.1 million clones, 75% to 85% of which appear only once. Sequenced input: memory CD4+ T cells from PBMCs. The subset is: CD45RA-negative fraction. Every receptor here comes from a man aged 18 to 35 in good health. Some clones in this sample may be carry-over from other donors' samples.

V usage is TRBV2 and J usage is TRBJ2-3, with D perhaps TRBD2 (5 bases). Germline-derived CDR1 and CDR2 are SNHLY and FYNNEI. The CDR3 consists of 17 residues. V shed 7 bases and J shed 0 bases, with 20 bases lying between them. CDR3 bases: TGTGCCAGCATTGCTAGCTACCTGTCTCACAGCACAGATACGCAGTATTTT. It yields the protein CASIASYLSHSTDTQYF.

This clone came up once. The same CDR3 arises from other DNA sequences in this sample as well. This chain links TRBV11-2 with TRBJ2-7, with D maybe TRBD2 (5 bases). This CDR3 is built from 12 residues. V was trimmed by 3 bases and J by 2 bases, leaving 5 bases between them. The germline CDR1 and CDR2 sequences are SGHAT and FQNNGV. CDR3 nucleotide sequence: TGTGCCAGCAGCTTGGGAGCCTACGAGCAGTACTTC. Translation: CASSLGAYEQYF.

CDR3 DNA sequence: TGTGCCAGCAGTGGTTCCAGACCCTCCTACGAGCAGTACTTC. This sequence encodes CASSGSRPSYEQYF. The V gene is TRBV2, the J gene TRBJ2-7; D gene uncertain. There are 14 residues in the CDR3. Germline CDR1 reads SNHLY; CDR2 reads FYNNEI. Trimming removed 4 bases at V and 0 bases at J, with 10 bases between.

The rearrangement uses TRBV5-6 and TRBJ1-4; possible D gene TRBD1, 5 bases. The CDR3 sequence is 13 residues long. CDR1 SGHDT and CDR2 YYEEEE come from the germline V gene. V shed 3 bases and J shed 10 bases, with 13 bases lying between them. The CDR3 here is CASSSGQSGKLFF. The CDR3 DNA is TGTGCCAGCAGCTCCGGACAATCCGGAAAACTGTTTTTT.

The gene calls are TRBV27 and TRBJ2-5; D is unclear. Germline assignment: CDR1 MNHEY and CDR2 SMNVEV (reference sequence). The CDR3 extends over 14 amino acids. V was clipped by 3 bases and J by 1 base, with 9 bases between them. The CDR3 protein is CASSLRSFQETQYF. The CDR3 bases are TGTGCCAGCAGTTTGAGGTCCTTCCAAGAGACCCAGTACTTC.

The J gene is TRBJ2-1, the V gene TRBV19, with a possible D match to TRBD2 (7 bases). CDR1 is LNHDA, CDR2 SQIVND, per germline (reference sequence). This CDR3 spans 15 amino acids. Trimming stripped 5 bases from V and 2 bases from J, with 13 bases between. CDR3 in DNA: TGTGCCAGTAGTCTAAGGGGGGGGACCTACAATGAGCAGTTCTTC. Translated, it gives CASSLRGGTYNEQFF.

This clone was seen a handful of times. The rearrangement uses TRBV28 and TRBJ2-7; possible D gene TRBD1, 6 bases. Germline loops: CDR1 MDHEN, CDR2 SYDVKM. The ends were cut back, 6 bases at V and 3 bases at J, with 9 bases in the middle. The CDR3 contains 12 residues. This chain's CDR3 is CASRQGYYEQYF. The CDR3 DNA reads TGTGCCAGCAGACAGGGATACTACGAGCAGTACTTC.